The source of this T cell receptor beta chain is a study of shared clonotypes between healthy human individuals. This clone has a handful of counts. Its antigen remains unknown. HIV-negative, healthy adults without recent acute infections or vaccinations were the donors. Every immunoSEQ plate was one replicate of a subset's evenly spread DNA. Produced via immunoSEQ multiplex PCR; TCRdb's table is partial and in-frame only. Of about 490,000 clones in the sample, more than 65% were seen once. Study-level findings and limits: An anticipated effect of sequencing depth on clonotype sharing among donors was recognized.

This clonotype was obtained from a woman in her thirties or forties in good health. Some clones in this sample may be carry-over from other donors' samples. The sequencing sample was made of PBMCs.

DNA of the CDR3: TGTGCCACCGGCGACTCGCGTGGCTCCTACGAGCAGTACTTC. Protein: CATGDSRGSYEQYF. The chain joins TRBV10-3 to TRBJ2-7; D not resolved. V lost 10 bases and J lost 0, with 16 bases in between. Germline values: CDR1 ENHRY, CDR2 SYGVKD. The CDR3 spans 14 residues.